Each of the 13 T cell receptor beta chains below was sequenced from the same sample in a study of blood T cells in healthy people across ages (dated by TCRdb to between 2014 and 2017). Library construction relied on 5' RACE. Sequenced on an Illumina HiSeq 2500. The second PCR ran for about 7 to 11 cycles and used a J-beta primer mix along with a sample-barcoded 5' primer. TCRdb reprocessing: public reads trimmed at Q25 with fastp, clones called with MiXCR, in-frame beta chains kept. Every CDR3 protein is listed once, alongside the most common genes and DNA of its rows. This sample comprises roughly 1.5 million distinct CDR3 sequences, approximately 39% of them detected only once. About 4% of the sample belongs to the ten largest clones. Sequenced material: blood. The origin of the receptors is a woman under 30 in good health.

This clonotype came up many times. This chain links TRBV20-1 with TRBJ2-3; D ambiguous. The CDR3 consists of 16 residues. Trimming left V 0 bases short and J 0 bases short, with 13 bases between. Germline V lookup: CDR1 DFQATT, CDR2 SNEGSKA (reference sequence). In nucleotides, the CDR3 is TGCAGTGCTAGAGATCTGGCGGTCGTCAGCACAGATACGCAGTATTTT. Its protein product is CSARDLAVVSTDTQYF.

The chain couples TRBV2 to TRBJ2-4; a possible D gene is TRBD1 (5 bases). Trimming shortened V by 6 bases and J by 0 bases, and 15 bases separated the two germline ends. Germline CDR1 is SNHLY and CDR2 is FYNNEI. The CDR3 contains 16 residues. The CDR3 protein is CASSPDRLLAKNIQYF. The CDR3 DNA reads TGTGCCAGCAGCCCCGACAGACTCCTAGCCAAAAACATTCAGTACTTC.

A few counts support this clonotype. CDR3 residues: CASSQELGGGYTF. The DNA of the CDR3 is TGCGCCAGCAGCCAAGAGCTAGGTGGAGGCTACACCTTC. V is TRBV4-3 and J is TRBJ1-2; D gene ambiguous. The CDR3 has 13 residues. The V and J ends lost 0 bases and 8 bases respectively, with 10 bases between them. Germline values: CDR1 LGHNA, CDR2 YSLEER.

This clonotype has a handful of counts. The chain is built from TRBV24-1 and TRBJ2-5; TRBD1 aligns across 7 bases. Unmatched junction bases numbered 8, after V lost 6 bases and J lost 5 bases. Germline CDR1 reads KGHDR; CDR2 reads SFDVKD. The CDR3 is 14 amino acids. Here the CDR3 reads CATSNDRVSETQYF. In nucleotides, the CDR3 is TGTGCCACCAGTAACGACAGGGTCTCGGAGACCCAGTACTTC.

The V gene is TRBV12-3 or TRBV12-4, the J gene TRBJ2-7, with D uncertain. The CDR3 is made up of 15 amino acids. V shed 2 bases and J shed 4 bases, with 15 bases lying between them. The DNA of the CDR3 is TGTGCCAGCAGTTTAAGCTTGGACGGAAATTACGAGCAGTACTTC. This gives the protein CASSLSLDGNYEQYF.

A remark on this clonotype: One end of the junction is discordant with germline, which a read error may explain. This chain links TRBV29-1 with TRBJ1-1; D gene ambiguous. CDR3 length: 10 amino acids. Germline V gene lookup returns CDR1 SQVTM and CDR2 ANQGSEA. The CDR3 nucleotides are TGCAGCGTTGCGAACTCTGAAGCTTTCTTT. This gives the protein CSVANSEAFF.

This clonotype showed up just a few times. V and J are TRBV4-3 and TRBJ2-5, with 10 bases lining up with TRBD2. The V segment lost 0 bases and the J segment 1 base; nucleotides outside the gene matches: 5. CDR3 length: 17 residues. Germline CDR1 is LGHNA and CDR2 is YSLEER. The DNA of the CDR3 is TGCGCCAGCAGCCAAGATGGTAGCGGGAGGACCCAAGAGACCCAGTACTTC. This translates into CASSQDGSGRTQETQYF.

Points on this clonotype: A much larger clone is a single base away; this may be a read error. This chain uses TRBV4-3 with TRBJ2-1; D is unclear. The CDR3 has 16 amino acids. Germline CDR1 is LGHNA and CDR2 is YSLEER. With 3 bases removed from V and 0 bases from J, the gap between germline ends came to 12 bases. CDR3: CASSHSYDSSYNEQFF. CDR3 DNA: TGCGCCAGCAGCCACAGCTACGATAGCTCCTACAATGAGCAGTTCTTC.

The gene calls are TRBV6-2 or TRBV6-3 and TRBJ2-7; D call uncertain. Per the germline V gene, CDR1 is MNHEY and CDR2 is SVGEGT. The V and J ends lost 6 bases and 2 bases respectively, with 14 bases between them. The CDR3 runs 14 residues. CDR3: CASRLTDLTYEQYF. The DNA of the CDR3 is TGTGCCAGCAGACTGACGGATCTAACCTACGAGCAGTACTTC.

V is TRBV24-1 and J is TRBJ2-1; tentatively, D is TRBD2 (5 bases). Germline CDR1 reads KGHDR; CDR2 reads SFDVKD. Trimming shortened V by 9 bases and J by 7 bases, and 9 bases separated the two germline ends. CDR3 size: 11 residues. This chain's CDR3 is CATESGNEQFF. CDR3 DNA: TGTGCCACCGAGAGCGGTAATGAGCAGTTCTTC.

This clonotype was detected a few times. The chain has TRBV7-9 and TRBJ2-1; no firm D call. This CDR3 contains 15 residues. Germline V gene sequence: CDR1 SEHNR, CDR2 FQNEAQ (reference sequence). The ends were cut back, 3 bases at V and 3 bases at J, with 12 bases in the middle. CDR3 sequence reads: CASSFRRRSYNEQFF. The CDR3 DNA reads TGTGCCAGCAGCTTCCGGCGGAGAAGCTACAATGAGCAGTTCTTC.

Concerning this clonotype: The junction differs from germline at one of its ends, possibly a read error. The chain uses TRBV6-5 and TRBJ1-3; D not resolved. This CDR3 spans 13 amino acids. CDR1 and CDR2 from the germline V gene are MNHEY and SVGAGI. CDR3 coding DNA: TGTGCCGGCAGTCAAGCTGGAGGTAACACCATATATTTT. The encoded protein is CAGSQAGGNTIYF.

This clonotype was recorded only once. The chain carries TRBV24-1 and TRBJ1-4, with D possibly TRBD1 on 5 matching bases. This CDR3 spans 16 amino acids. V gave up 6 bases and J gave up 7 bases, with 20 bases separating them. Germline V CDR1 and CDR2: KGHDR, SFDVKD. The CDR3 reads CATSKLDGGEGEKLFF. CDR3 coding DNA: TGTGCCACCAGTAAACTTGACGGGGGAGAGGGTGAAAAACTGTTTTTT.